Below, 10 T cell receptor beta chains from the same sample are listed, as sequenced in a study of OX40 agonist ivuxolimab in advanced cancers. Generated by immunoSEQ multiplex PCR, the TCRdb table keeps only in-frame clones and is missing some. The sample holds fewer than 55,000 clones, about 83% seen once. This specimen consisted of CD4+ or CD8+ T cells sorted from blood, obtained in a trial of the OX40 agonist ivuxolimab. The origin of the receptors is an adult with an advanced solid tumor such as melanoma, head and neck, liver or kidney cancer.

The chain combines TRBV9 with TRBJ2-7; possible D gene TRBD2, 5 bases. V was cut by 0 bases and J by 4 bases, with 11 bases left in between. The CDR3 is 14 amino acids. Germline lookup yields CDR1 SGDLS and CDR2 YYNGEE. The CDR3 nucleotides read TGTGCCAGCAGCGTAGCCCGGGATTTTTACGAGCAGTACTTC. Amino acids: CASSVARDFYEQYF.

The chain has TRBV7-9 and TRBJ1-5; D remains unclear. Germline CDR1 is SEHNR and CDR2 is FQNEAQ (reference sequence). V lost 2 bases and J lost 9, with 11 bases in between. The CDR3 is 13 residues long. This CDR3 reads CASSLRHPGPQHF. The CDR3 DNA reads TGTGCCAGCAGCTTAAGACACCCGGGGCCCCAGCATTTT.

This rearrangement joins TRBV19 to TRBJ1-1; possibly TRBD1 for D (6 bases). Trimming left V 1 base short and J 5 bases short, with 20 bases between. CDR1 and CDR2 (germline): LNHDA, SQIVND (reference sequence). The CDR3 covers 17 residues. The CDR3 is CASSIVGGGAQETEAFF. CDR3 DNA sequence: TGTGCCAGTAGTATAGTAGGGGGTGGGGCCCAGGAGACTGAAGCTTTCTTT.

This chain connects TRBV27 to TRBJ2-7, with D possibly matching TRBD2 (6 bases). CDR3 length: 14 amino acids. V was shortened by 3 bases and J by 0 bases, with 9 bases between the two germline ends. The V gene's germline CDR1 is MNHEY and CDR2 SMNVEV (reference sequence). CDR3 region: CASSLFGGSYEQYF. CDR3 sequence (DNA): TGTGCCAGCAGTTTGTTCGGGGGCTCCTACGAGCAGTACTTC.

This chain joins TRBV7-8 and TRBJ2-2, with TRBD1 matching 9 bases. V lost 3 bases and J lost 0; bases outside the gene matches: 5. Germline assignment: CDR1 SGHVS and CDR2 FQNEAQ. This CDR3 is built from 17 residues. CDR3 region: CASSFRTGDPNTGELFF. The CDR3 DNA is TGTGCCAGCAGCTTCAGGACAGGGGACCCGAACACCGGGGAGCTGTTTTTT.

The V and J genes are TRBV27 and TRBJ2-5; unclear D gene. The length of the CDR3 is 14 residues. V was cut by 3 bases and J by 7 bases, with 15 bases left in between. Germline CDR1 and CDR2: MNHEY and SMNVEV (reference sequence). CDR3: CASSLGPLTGTQYF. The DNA of the CDR3 is TGTGCCAGCAGTTTGGGTCCACTAACGGGGACCCAGTACTTC.

In DNA, the CDR3 is TGTGCCAGCAGCCAAGATTTTCGAATACAGGGGCGCTACGAGCAGTACTTC. It specifies CASSQDFRIQGRYEQYF. The chain recombines TRBV14 with TRBJ2-7; 7 bases line up with TRBD1. V was clipped by 0 bases and J by 3 bases; unmatched bases: 11. The V gene's germline CDR1 is SGHDN and CDR2 FVKESK. The CDR3 consists of 17 residues.

The rearrangement links TRBV27 to TRBJ2-5; unclear D gene. The V end was cut by 6 bases, the J end by 5 bases, with 13 bases between. Germline V gene sequence: CDR1 MNHEY, CDR2 SMNVEV (reference sequence). The CDR3 has 13 residues. CDR3: CASSRASVETQYF. CDR3 nucleotide sequence: TGTGCCAGCAGCCGGGCATCCGTGGAGACCCAGTACTTC.

The rearrangement links TRBV7-6 to TRBJ2-7; a weak D match, TRBD1 (5 bases). Trimming removed 1 base from V and 5 bases from J, with 12 bases in between. The CDR3 is 14 amino acids. Germline lookup yields CDR1 SGHVS and CDR2 FNYEAQ. The CDR3 reads CASSLVQGRNEQYF. The CDR3 bases are TGTGCCAGCAGCTTAGTGCAGGGAAGAAACGAGCAGTACTTC.

The genes are TRBV25-1 and TRBJ2-4; the D call may be TRBD1 or TRBD2 (5 bases each). This CDR3 has 13 amino acids. Trimming took 0 bases from V and 10 from J, leaving 10 bases between them. The germline gives CDR1 MGHDK, CDR2 SYGVNS. CDR3: CASSEYMWGIQYF. The CDR3 DNA is TGTGCCAGCAGTGAATATATGTGGGGGATTCAGTACTTC. Full variable domain (outside the CDR3, taken from reference TRBV25-1 and TRBJ2-4): EADIYQTPRYLVIGTGKKITLECSQTMGHDKMYWYQQDPGMELHLIHYSYGVNSTEKGDLSSESTVSRIRTEHFPLTLESARPSHTSQYLCASSEYMWGIQYFGAGTRLSVL.